This T cell receptor (beta chain) was sequenced during a study of T cells in Graves' hyperthyroidism and ophthalmopathy. This clonotype was observed a few times. It was RNA transcripts that yielded the amplified TCR beta CDR3 regions. Initially, a first-round RT-PCR of the TCR CDR3 employed the HTBI primer set. TCRdb independently ran MiXCR on the multiplex PCR reads; one entry per CDR3 protein. Of hundreds of thousands of distinct CDR3 sequences listed, nearly 45% were seen once; the top ten hold under 8.5%. Germline assignment: CDR1 SQVTM and CDR2 ANQGSEA. With 1 base clipped from V and 0 bases from J, the junction kept 9 bases outside the gene matches. The CDR3 spans 18 residues.

This chain uses TRBV29-1 with TRBJ2-7; 13 nucleotides agree with TRBD2. Material: peripheral blood or thyroid tissue (not recorded which). The TCR was taken from an adult man with Graves' disease, either hyperthyroidism or ophthalmopathy (not recorded which). The CDR3, as DNA: TGCAGCGTTGAAGCCCGGACTAGCGGGAGAGGGGACTCCTACGAGCAGTACTTC. Its protein product is CSVEARTSGRGDSYEQYF.